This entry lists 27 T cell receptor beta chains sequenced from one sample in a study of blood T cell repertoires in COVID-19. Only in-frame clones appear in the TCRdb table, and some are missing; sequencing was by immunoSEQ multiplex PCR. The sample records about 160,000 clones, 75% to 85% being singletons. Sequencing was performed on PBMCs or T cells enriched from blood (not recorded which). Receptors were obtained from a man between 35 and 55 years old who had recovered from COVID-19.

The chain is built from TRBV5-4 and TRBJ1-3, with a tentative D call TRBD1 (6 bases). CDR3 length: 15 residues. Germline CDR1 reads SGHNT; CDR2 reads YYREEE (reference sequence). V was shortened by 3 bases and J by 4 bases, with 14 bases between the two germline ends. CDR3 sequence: CASSSRTDGGNTIYF. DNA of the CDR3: TGTGCCAGCAGCTCCCGGACAGACGGCGGAAACACCATATATTTT.

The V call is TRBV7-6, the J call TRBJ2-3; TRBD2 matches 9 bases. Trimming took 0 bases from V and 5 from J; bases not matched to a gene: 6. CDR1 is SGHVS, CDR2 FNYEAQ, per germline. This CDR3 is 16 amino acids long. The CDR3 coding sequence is TGTGCCAGCAGCTTAGCGGGCGGGGGGGCTGGAGATACGCAGTATTTT. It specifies CASSLAGGGAGDTQYF. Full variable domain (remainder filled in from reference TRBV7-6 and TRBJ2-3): GAGVSQSPRYKVTKRGQDVALRCDPISGHVSLYWYRQALGQGPEFLTYFNYEAQQDKSGLPNDRFSAERPEGSISTLTIQRTEQRDSAMYRCASSLAGGGAGDTQYFGPGTRLTVL.

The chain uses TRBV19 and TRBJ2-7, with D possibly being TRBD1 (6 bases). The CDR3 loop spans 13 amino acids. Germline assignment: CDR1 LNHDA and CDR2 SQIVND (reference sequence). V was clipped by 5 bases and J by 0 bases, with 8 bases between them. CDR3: CASSPTGSYEQYF. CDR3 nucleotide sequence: TGTGCCAGTAGTCCGACAGGCTCCTACGAGCAGTACTTC.

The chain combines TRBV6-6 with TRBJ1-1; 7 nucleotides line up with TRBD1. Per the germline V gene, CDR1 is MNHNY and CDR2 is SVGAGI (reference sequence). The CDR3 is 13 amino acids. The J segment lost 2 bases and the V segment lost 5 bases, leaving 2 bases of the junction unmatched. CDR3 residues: CASSHRGNTEAFF. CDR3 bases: TGTGCCAGCAGTCACAGGGGAAACACTGAAGCTTTCTTT.

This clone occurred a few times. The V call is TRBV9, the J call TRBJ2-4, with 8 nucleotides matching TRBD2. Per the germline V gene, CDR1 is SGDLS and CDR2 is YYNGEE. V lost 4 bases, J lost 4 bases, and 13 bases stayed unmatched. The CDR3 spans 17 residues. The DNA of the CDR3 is TGTGCCAGCAGCCCGCACGAGTCGGGGGGGATAAAAAACATTCAGTACTTC. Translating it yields CASSPHESGGIKNIQYF.

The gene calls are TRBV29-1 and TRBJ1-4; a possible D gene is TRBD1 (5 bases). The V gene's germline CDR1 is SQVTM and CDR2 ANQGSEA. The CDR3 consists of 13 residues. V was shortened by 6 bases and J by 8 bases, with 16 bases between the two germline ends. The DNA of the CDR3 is TGCAGCGTCCGGCCTACGGGGGGGGAAAAACTGTTTTTT. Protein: CSVRPTGGEKLFF.

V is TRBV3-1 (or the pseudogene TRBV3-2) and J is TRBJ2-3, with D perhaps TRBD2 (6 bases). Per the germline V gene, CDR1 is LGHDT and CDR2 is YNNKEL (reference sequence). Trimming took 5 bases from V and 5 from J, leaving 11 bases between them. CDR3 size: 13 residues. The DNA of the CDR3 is TGTGCCAGCAGCTCGGACTATCAAGATACGCAGTATTTT. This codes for CASSSDYQDTQYF.

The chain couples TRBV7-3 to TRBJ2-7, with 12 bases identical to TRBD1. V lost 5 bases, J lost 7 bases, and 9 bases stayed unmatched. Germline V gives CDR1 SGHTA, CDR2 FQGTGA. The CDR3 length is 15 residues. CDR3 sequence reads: CASSEPGQGAGEQYF. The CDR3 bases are TGTGCCAGCAGCGAACCGGGACAGGGGGCGGGGGAGCAGTACTTC.

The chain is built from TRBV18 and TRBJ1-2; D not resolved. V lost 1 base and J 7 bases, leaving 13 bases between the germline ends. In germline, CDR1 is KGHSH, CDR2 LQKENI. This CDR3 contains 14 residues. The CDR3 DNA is TGTGCCAGCTCACCACAGGAGGGCCGGAGTGGCTACACCTTC. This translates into CASSPQEGRSGYTF.

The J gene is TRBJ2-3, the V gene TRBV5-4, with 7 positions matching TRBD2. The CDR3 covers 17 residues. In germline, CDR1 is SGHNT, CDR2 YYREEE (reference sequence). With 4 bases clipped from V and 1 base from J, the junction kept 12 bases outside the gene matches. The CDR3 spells CASSGGGGSRGTDTQYF. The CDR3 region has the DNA TGTGCCAGCAGCGGCGGCGGGGGATCTCGGGGCACAGATACGCAGTATTTT.

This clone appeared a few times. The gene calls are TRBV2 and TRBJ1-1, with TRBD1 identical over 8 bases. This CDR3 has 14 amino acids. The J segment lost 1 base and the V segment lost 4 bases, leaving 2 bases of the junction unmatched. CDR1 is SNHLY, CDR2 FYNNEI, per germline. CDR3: CASSAGGGNTEAFF. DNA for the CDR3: TGTGCCAGCAGTGCAGGGGGCGGGAACACTGAAGCTTTCTTT.

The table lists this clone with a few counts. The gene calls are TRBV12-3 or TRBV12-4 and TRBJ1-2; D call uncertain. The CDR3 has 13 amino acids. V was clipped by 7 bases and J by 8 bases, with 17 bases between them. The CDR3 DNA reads TGTGCCAGCACCCACCGGAGGCTGGGAGGCTACACCTTC. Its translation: CASTHRRLGGYTF.

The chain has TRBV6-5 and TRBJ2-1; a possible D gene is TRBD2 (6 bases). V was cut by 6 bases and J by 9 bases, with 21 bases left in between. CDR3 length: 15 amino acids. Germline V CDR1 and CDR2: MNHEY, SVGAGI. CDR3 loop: CASSLRSGPKGEQFF. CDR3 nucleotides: TGTGCCAGCAGCCTGAGGAGCGGGCCTAAAGGTGAGCAGTTCTTC.

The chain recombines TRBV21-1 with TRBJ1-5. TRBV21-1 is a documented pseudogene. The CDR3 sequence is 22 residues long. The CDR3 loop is CASSKGSEGRERHTYSNQPQHF. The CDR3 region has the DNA TGTGCCAGCAGCAAAGGATCTGAGGGGCGGGAGCGACACACTTATAGCAATCAGCCCCAGCATTTT.

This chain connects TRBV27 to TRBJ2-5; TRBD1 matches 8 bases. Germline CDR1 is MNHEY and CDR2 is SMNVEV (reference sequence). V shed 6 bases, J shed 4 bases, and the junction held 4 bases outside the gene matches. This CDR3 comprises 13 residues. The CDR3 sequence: CASRQTGAETQYF. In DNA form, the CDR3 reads TGTGCCAGCAGGCAGACAGGGGCAGAGACCCAGTACTTC.

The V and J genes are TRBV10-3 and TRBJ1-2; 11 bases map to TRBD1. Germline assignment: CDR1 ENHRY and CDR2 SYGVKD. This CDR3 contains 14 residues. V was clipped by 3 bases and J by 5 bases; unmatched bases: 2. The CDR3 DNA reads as TGTGCCATCAGTGAAGGACAGGGGGCTTATGGCTACACCTTC. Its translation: CAISEGQGAYGYTF.

The CDR3 reads CASSQGQKRNEQFF. Written as DNA, the CDR3 is TGTGCCAGTAGCCAGGGACAGAAGCGCAATGAGCAGTTCTTC. This chain connects TRBV19 to TRBJ2-1; 7 bases fit TRBD1. V trimming: 6 bases; J trimming: 6 bases; junction bases outside the gene matches: 8. The CDR3 runs 14 residues. The germline V gene has CDR1 LNHDA and CDR2 SQIVND (reference sequence).

CDR3 loop: CAWNPGTGRRGYTF. The CDR3, as DNA: TGTGCCTGGAATCCCGGGACAGGGCGGCGTGGCTACACCTTC. V gene TRBV30 combines with J gene TRBJ1-2, with TRBD1 identical over 9 bases. Germline V gene data show CDR1 as GTSNPN and CDR2 as SVGIG (reference sequence). This CDR3 is 14 amino acids long. J lost 7 bases, V lost 4 bases, and 10 bases had no gene match.

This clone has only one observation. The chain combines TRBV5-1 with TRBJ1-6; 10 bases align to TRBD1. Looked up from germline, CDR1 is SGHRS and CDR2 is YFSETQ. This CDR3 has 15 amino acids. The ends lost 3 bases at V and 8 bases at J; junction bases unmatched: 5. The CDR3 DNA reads TGCGCCAGCAGCTGGGCCGGGACAGGGGATTCACCCCTCCACTTT. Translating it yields CASSWAGTGDSPLHF.

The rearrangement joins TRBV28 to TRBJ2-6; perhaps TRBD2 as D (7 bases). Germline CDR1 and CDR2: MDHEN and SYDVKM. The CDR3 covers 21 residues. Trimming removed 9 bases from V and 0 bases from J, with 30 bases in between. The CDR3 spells CASRGGDAGLRPSSGANVLTF. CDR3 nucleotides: TGTGCCAGTCGAGGGGGGGACGCTGGACTAAGACCGAGCTCTGGGGCCAACGTCCTGACTTTC.

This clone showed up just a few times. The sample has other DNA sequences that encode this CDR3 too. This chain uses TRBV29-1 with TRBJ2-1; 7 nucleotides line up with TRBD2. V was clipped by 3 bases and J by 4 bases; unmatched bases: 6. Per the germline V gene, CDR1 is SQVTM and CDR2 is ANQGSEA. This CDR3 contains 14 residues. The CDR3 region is CSVDQGGGYNEQFF. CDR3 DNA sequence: TGCAGCGTTGATCAGGGCGGGGGTTACAATGAGCAGTTCTTC.

The CDR3 loop reads CASRFSAGELFF. As DNA, the CDR3 is TGTGCCAGCAGGTTTAGCGCCGGGGAGCTGTTTTTT. The rearrangement uses TRBV4-2 and TRBJ2-2; tentatively, D is TRBD2 (5 bases). The CDR3 is made up of 12 amino acids. Trimming took 6 bases from V and 6 from J, leaving 8 bases between them. Germline CDR1 reads LGHNA; CDR2 reads YNFKEQ.

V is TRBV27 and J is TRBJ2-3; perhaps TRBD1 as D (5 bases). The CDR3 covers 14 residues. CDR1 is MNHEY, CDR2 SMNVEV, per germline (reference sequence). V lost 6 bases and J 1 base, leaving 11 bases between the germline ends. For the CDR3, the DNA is TGTGCCAGCAGAAGGACATTGGGCACAGATACGCAGTATTTT. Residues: CASRRTLGTDTQYF.

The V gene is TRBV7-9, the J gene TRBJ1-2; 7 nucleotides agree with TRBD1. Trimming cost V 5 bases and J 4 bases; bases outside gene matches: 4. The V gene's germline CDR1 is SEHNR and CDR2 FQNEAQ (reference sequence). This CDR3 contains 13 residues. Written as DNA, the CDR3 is TGTGCCAGCAGCATGGGACAGTCCTATGGCTACACCTTC. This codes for CASSMGQSYGYTF.

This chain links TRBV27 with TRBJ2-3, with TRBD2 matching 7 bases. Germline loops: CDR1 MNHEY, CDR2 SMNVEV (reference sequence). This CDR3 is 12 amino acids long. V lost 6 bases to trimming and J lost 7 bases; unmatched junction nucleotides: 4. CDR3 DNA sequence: TGTGCCAGCAGCTCAGCGGGGAATACGCAGTATTTT. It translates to CASSSAGNTQYF.

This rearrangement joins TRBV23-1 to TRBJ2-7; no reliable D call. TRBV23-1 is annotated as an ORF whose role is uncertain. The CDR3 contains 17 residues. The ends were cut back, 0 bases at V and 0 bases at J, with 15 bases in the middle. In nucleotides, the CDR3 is TGCGCCAGCAGTCAATCGTCGCGCCAGGTCCCCTCCTACGAGCAGTACGTC. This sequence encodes CASSQSSRQVPSYEQYV.

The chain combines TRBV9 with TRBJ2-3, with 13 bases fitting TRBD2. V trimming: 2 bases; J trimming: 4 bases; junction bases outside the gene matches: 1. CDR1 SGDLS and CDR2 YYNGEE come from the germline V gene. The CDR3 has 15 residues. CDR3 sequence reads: CASSVGLAGADTQYF. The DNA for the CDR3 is TGTGCCAGCAGCGTCGGACTAGCGGGGGCAGATACGCAGTATTTT.